What follows are 30 T cell receptor beta chains derived from one specimen sequenced in a study of blood T cell repertoires in COVID-19. Clones were sequenced by immunoSEQ multiplex PCR, and TCRdb holds only the in-frame ones, with some missing. Seen here are a few hundred thousand clones, just under 90% observed once, and the top ten hold roughly a tenth. The sequenced sample consisted of PBMCs or T cells enriched from blood (not recorded which). These receptors originate from a woman aged 45 to 65 who had recovered from COVID-19.

The rearrangement joins TRBV6-5 to TRBJ2-5; D ambiguous. CDR1 MNHEY and CDR2 SVGAGI come from the germline V gene. This CDR3 spans 12 amino acids. The germline V and J ends were trimmed by 6 bases and 5 bases, with 10 bases remaining between them. For the CDR3, the DNA is TGTGCCAGCAGCTCAACGGGTGAGACCCAGTACTTC. This sequence encodes CASSSTGETQYF.

This chain uses TRBV30 with TRBJ1-5, with D unclear. CDR1 and CDR2 from the germline V gene are GTSNPN and SVGIG (reference sequence). The CDR3 has 13 residues. V lost 5 bases and J lost 7, with 15 bases in between. For the CDR3, the DNA is TGTGCCTGGGGCGGTACAACGGGGCAGCCCCAGCATTTT. Translating it yields CAWGGTTGQPQHF.

The chain has TRBV27 and TRBJ1-1; no reliable D call. Trimming took off 7 bases at V and 1 base at J, with 16 bases between the two ends. The CDR3 has 15 residues. The germline gives CDR1 MNHEY, CDR2 SMNVEV (reference sequence). The CDR3 here is CASTSGGLENTEAFF. In nucleotides, the CDR3 is TGTGCCAGCACCTCGGGCGGGTTGGAGAACACTGAAGCTTTCTTT.

This clone was recorded once. The CDR3 DNA reads TGTGCCAGCAGTCCTTCCGGGACAGGGGGCGCGGGAAACACCATATATTTT. Its translation: CASSPSGTGGAGNTIYF. The V gene is TRBV2, the J gene TRBJ1-3; 12 bases line up with TRBD1. This CDR3 region has 17 residues. Germline assignment: CDR1 SNHLY and CDR2 FYNNEI. The V gene end was trimmed by 5 bases and the J gene end by 4 bases; junction bases not matched to a gene: 9. The full variable domain, rest sourced from reference TRBV2 and TRBJ1-3, is EPEVTQTPSHQVTQMGQEVILRCVPISNHLYFYWYRQILGQKVEFLVSFYNNEISEKSEIFDDQFSVERPDGSNFTLKIRSTKLEDSAMYFCASSPSGTGGAGNTIYFGEGSWLTVV.

V is TRBV11-2 and J is TRBJ2-2; 9 nucleotides line up with TRBD1. The CDR3 is made up of 15 amino acids. Germline V CDR1 and CDR2: SGHAT, FQNNGV. V lost 1 base to trimming and J lost 6 bases; unmatched junction nucleotides: 3. CDR3 nucleotide sequence: TGTGCCAGCAGCTTAGGGAGGACAGGGGCCGGGGAGCTGTTTTTT. It yields the protein CASSLGRTGAGELFF. Looking up the rest from reference TRBV11-2 and TRBJ2-2 gives the full variable domain: EAGVAQSPRYKIIEKRQSVAFWCNPISGHATLYWYQQILGQGPKLLIQFQNNGVVDDSQLPKDRFSAERLKGVDSTLKIQPAKLEDSAVYLCASSLGRTGAGELFFGEGSRLTVL.

The chain has TRBV29-1 and TRBJ1-2; D possibly corresponds to TRBD1 (6 bases). Germline V gives CDR1 SQVTM, CDR2 ANQGSEA. Deletions cut 6 bases from V and 7 bases from J, with 12 bases between. The CDR3 contains 11 residues. CDR3 in amino acids: CSVGDKLGYTF. Written as DNA, the CDR3 is TGCAGCGTGGGGGACAAGCTTGGCTACACCTTC.

The gene calls are TRBV19 and TRBJ2-5; D not resolved. In germline, CDR1 is LNHDA, CDR2 SQIVND (reference sequence). Trimming removed 1 base from V and 4 bases from J, with 7 bases in between. This CDR3 is built from 13 residues. The CDR3 loop is CASSIGSGETQYF. Written as DNA, the CDR3 is TGTGCCAGTAGTATAGGCAGTGGAGAGACCCAGTACTTC.

This chain connects TRBV28 to TRBJ2-7; D perhaps matches TRBD2 (6 bases). This CDR3 has 14 amino acids. Deletions cut 3 bases from V and 2 bases from J, with 11 bases between. Germline loops: CDR1 MDHEN, CDR2 SYDVKM. CDR3 DNA: TGTGCCAGCAGTTTTGTGGGGGGACCCTACGAGCAGTACTTC. This gives the protein CASSFVGGPYEQYF.

The chain recombines TRBV29-1 with TRBJ1-5; D is possibly TRBD1 (6 bases). CDR1 and CDR2 (germline): SQVTM, ANQGSEA. Trimming removed 4 bases from V and 2 bases from J, with 9 bases in between. This CDR3 is 13 amino acids long. The CDR3 region is CSVGAGGNQPQHF. The CDR3 DNA sequence: TGCAGCGTTGGGGCAGGGGGCAATCAGCCCCAGCATTTT.

The chain uses TRBV19 and TRBJ1-2, with TRBD1 matching 8 bases. V shed 5 bases, J shed 7 bases, and the junction held 9 bases outside the gene matches. Per the germline V gene, CDR1 is LNHDA and CDR2 is SQIVND (reference sequence). This CDR3 is built from 14 residues. The CDR3 protein is CASSVPQGAVGYTF. CDR3 DNA: TGTGCCAGTAGTGTCCCTCAGGGGGCGGTTGGCTACACCTTC.

V is TRBV4-2 and J is TRBJ1-3, with D possibly matching TRBD1 (5 bases). V gave up 4 bases and J gave up 0 bases, with 25 bases separating them. CDR3 length: 20 residues. CDR1 and CDR2 from the germline V gene are LGHNA and YNFKEQ. CDR3 sequence: CASSRQGGAGTVSSGNTIYF. CDR3 nucleotides: TGTGCCAGCAGCCGCCAAGGAGGGGCCGGTACGGTCTCCTCTGGAAACACCATATATTTT.

V and J are TRBV19 and TRBJ1-2; tentative D call: TRBD1 (6 bases). Looked up from germline, CDR1 is LNHDA and CDR2 is SQIVND (reference sequence). The CDR3 loop spans 19 amino acids. Trimming took off 5 bases at V and 0 bases at J, with 25 bases between the two ends. The CDR3 loop reads CASSPGWDIHHPSNYGYTF. The CDR3 nucleotides read TGTGCCAGTAGTCCCGGGTGGGACATTCACCACCCATCTAACTATGGCTACACCTTC.

In this sample, this clone turned up once. This chain connects TRBV7-2 to TRBJ1-5; D is uncertain. The CDR3 length is 16 residues. CDR1 is SGHTA, CDR2 FQGNSA, per germline. Trimming took off 1 base at V and 0 bases at J, with 10 bases between the two ends. The CDR3 loop is CASSLEYGISNQPQHF. The CDR3 nucleotides are TGTGCCAGCAGCTTAGAGTACGGGATTAGCAATCAGCCCCAGCATTTT.

The chain combines TRBV4-2 with TRBJ2-7; possible D gene TRBD2, 5 bases. The germline V gene encodes CDR1 LGHNA and CDR2 YNFKEQ. This CDR3 has 15 amino acids. Trimming cost V 3 bases and J 6 bases, with 18 bases left between them. The CDR3 protein is CASSHYVSEVGEQYF. Here the CDR3 DNA reads TGTGCCAGCAGCCATTATGTCTCGGAGGTCGGCGAGCAGTACTTC.

The V call is TRBV29-1, the J call TRBJ1-2; D possibly corresponds to TRBD1 (5 bases). This CDR3 spans 12 amino acids. Germline CDR1 SQVTM, CDR2 ANQGSEA. V gave up 7 bases and J gave up 6 bases, with 15 bases separating them. This CDR3 is CSAGFGGNGYTF. The CDR3 region has the DNA TGCAGCGCCGGATTTGGGGGGAATGGCTACACCTTC. Full variable domain (missing parts from reference TRBV29-1 and TRBJ1-2): SAVISQKPSRDICQRGTSLTIQCQVDSQVTMMFWYRQQPGQSLTLIATANQGSEATYESGFVIDKFPISRPNLTFSTLTVSNMSPEDSSIYLCSAGFGGNGYTFGSGTRLTVV.

This chain connects TRBV11-3 to TRBJ2-5; 13 nucleotides align to TRBD2. The CDR3 spans 18 residues. After removal of 8 bases from V and 7 bases from J, the junction contained 19 bases not matched to a gene. The V gene's germline CDR1 is SGHNT and CDR2 YENEEA. The CDR3: CASPGMFGLAGEEGTQYF. CDR3 bases: TGTGCCAGCCCGGGGATGTTCGGACTAGCGGGGGAAGAAGGGACCCAGTACTTC. Combining the CDR3 with reference TRBV11-3 and TRBJ2-5 gives the whole variable domain EAGVVQSPRYKIIEKKQPVAFWCNPISGHNTLYWYLQNLGQGPELLIRYENEEAVDDSQLPKDRFSAERLKGVDSTLKIQPAELGDSAVYLCASPGMFGLAGEEGTQYFGPGTRLLVL.

J is TRBJ1-1 and V is TRBV27; a possible D gene is TRBD1 (5 bases). This CDR3 has 15 amino acids. Germline CDR1 and CDR2: MNHEY and SMNVEV (reference sequence). With 5 bases removed from V and 4 bases from J, the gap between germline ends came to 17 bases. For the CDR3, the DNA is TGTGCCAGCAGTCAACTCAGGGAAGTGGGCACTGAAGCTTTCTTT. Translated: CASSQLREVGTEAFF.

This chain uses TRBV7-6 with TRBJ1-5; TRBD1 might be the D (5 bases). The CDR3 is made up of 15 amino acids. The V gene lost 0 bases and the J gene lost 5 bases, with 11 bases spanning the gap. CDR1 and CDR2 (germline): SGHVS, FNYEAQ. CDR3 coding DNA: TGTGCCAGCAGCTTAGCTAAGGGGCCCGATCAGCCCCAGCATTTT. Encoded protein: CASSLAKGPDQPQHF.

The chain combines TRBV7-2 with TRBJ2-3; D gene uncertain. Trimming removed 3 bases from V and 6 bases from J, with 10 bases in between. This CDR3 region has 13 residues. From germline, CDR1 is SGHTA and CDR2 FQGNSA. CDR3 nucleotides: TGTGCCAGCAGCTTTGCGATTTCGGATACGCAGTATTTT. Residues: CASSFAISDTQYF.

The V call is TRBV6-5, the J call TRBJ1-3; the D is unclear. The CDR3 has 14 amino acids. Germline V gives CDR1 MNHEY, CDR2 SVGAGI. The ends were cut back, 6 bases at V and 3 bases at J, with 12 bases in the middle. This CDR3 is CASSPRVRGNTIYF. The CDR3 DNA reads as TGTGCCAGCAGCCCCCGGGTTCGTGGAAACACCATATATTTT.

This clone occurred a few times. The gene calls are TRBV6-5 and TRBJ1-2, with 7 bases that match TRBD1. The CDR3 contains 14 residues. J was trimmed by 4 bases and V by 6 bases; bases with no gene match: 8. Looked up from germline, CDR1 is MNHEY and CDR2 is SVGAGI. The CDR3 protein is CASRTPGQRYGYTF. CDR3 nucleotides: TGTGCCAGCAGAACACCGGGACAGCGCTATGGCTACACCTTC.

The J gene is TRBJ2-1, the V gene TRBV9; 9 nucleotides align to TRBD2. CDR3 size: 16 residues. In germline, CDR1 is SGDLS, CDR2 YYNGEE. J lost 9 bases, V lost 0 bases, and 10 bases had no gene match. CDR3 in amino acids: CASSVDPSGASGEQFF. The CDR3 nucleotides are TGTGCCAGCAGCGTAGACCCTAGCGGGGCATCAGGTGAGCAGTTCTTC.

A single count supports this clone. V and J are TRBV10-3 and TRBJ2-7; D may be TRBD1 (7 bases). The CDR3 is 16 residues long. Trimming left V 0 bases short and J 4 bases short, with 16 bases between. CDR1 ENHRY and CDR2 SYGVKD come from the germline V gene. The DNA for the CDR3 is TGTGCCATCAGTGAGTCCCCAGGGGGGATCCTTTACGAGCAGTACTTC. Translation: CAISESPGGILYEQYF.

V usage is TRBV28 and J usage is TRBJ1-2; D is ambiguous. Per the germline V gene, CDR1 is MDHEN and CDR2 is SYDVKM. V was clipped by 5 bases and J by 8 bases, with 12 bases between them. The CDR3 totals 12 residues. The DNA for the CDR3 is TGTGCCAGCAGTCTAGAGCGATGGGGCTACACCTTC. This translates into CASSLERWGYTF.

For the CDR3, the DNA is TGTGCCACTTCAGGGGCTGTGGGAAACACCATATATTTT. Its protein is CATSGAVGNTIYF. The genes are TRBV6-6 and TRBJ1-3; tentative D call: TRBD1 (6 bases). CDR1 MNHNY and CDR2 SVGAGI come from the germline V gene (reference sequence). The CDR3 is 13 residues long. Trimming shortened V by 10 bases and J by 4 bases, and 14 bases separated the two germline ends.

The rearrangement joins TRBV6-1 to TRBJ2-5; a possible D gene is TRBD1 (5 bases). The V end was cut by 3 bases, the J end by 1 base, with 9 bases between. Per the germline V gene, CDR1 is MNHNS and CDR2 is SASEGT. The CDR3 is 14 amino acids. CDR3 loop: CASSDWGLQETQYF. Written as DNA, the CDR3 is TGTGCCAGCAGTGATTGGGGCCTCCAAGAGACCCAGTACTTC.

The rearrangement uses TRBV18 and TRBJ1-2, with TRBD1 matching over 10 bases. The CDR3 is 15 residues long. V lost 5 bases and J lost 4; bases outside the gene matches: 7. Germline CDR1 KGHSH, CDR2 LQKENI. The CDR3, as DNA: TGTGCCAGCTCAAAAAATCGACAGGGGGCCTATGGCTACACCTTC. Encoded protein: CASSKNRQGAYGYTF. Drawing the rest from reference TRBV18 and TRBJ1-2, the complete variable domain is NAGVMQNPRHLVRRRGQEARLRCSPMKGHSHVYWYRQLPEEGLKFMVYLQKENIIDESGMPKERFSAEFPKEGPSILRIQQVVRGDSAAYFCASSKNRQGAYGYTFGSGTRLTVV.

The V gene is TRBV3-1 (or the pseudogene TRBV3-2), the J gene TRBJ2-5; 15 bases line up with TRBD2. The CDR3 has 15 residues. V lost 7 bases, J lost 4 bases, and 4 bases stayed unmatched. The V gene's germline CDR1 is LGHDT and CDR2 YNNKEL (reference sequence). The CDR3 here is CASIPGLAGGETQYF. In nucleotides, the CDR3 is TGTGCCAGCATCCCGGGACTAGCGGGGGGAGAGACCCAGTACTTC.

The chain employs TRBV4-3 and TRBJ1-3, with 9 bases aligning to TRBD1. CDR3 size: 13 residues. The germline V gene encodes CDR1 LGHNA and CDR2 YSLEER. With V trimmed by 4 bases and J by 11 bases, 6 bases remained unmatched. The CDR3 DNA is TGCGCCAGCAGCCTCGGGACAGGGACGCCCATATATTTT. It yields the protein CASSLGTGTPIYF.

This clone was counted a single time. The J gene is TRBJ1-2, the V gene TRBV7-9; the D gene is possibly TRBD1 (6 bases). The CDR3 is made up of 14 amino acids. The V and J ends lost 1 base and 2 bases respectively, with 8 bases between them. From germline, CDR1 is SEHNR and CDR2 FQNEAQ (reference sequence). In nucleotides, the CDR3 is TGTGCCAGCAGCTTAGATACAGGGAACTATGGCTACACCTTC. It encodes CASSLDTGNYGYTF. The full variable domain, with the rest looked up from reference TRBV7-9 and TRBJ1-2, is DTGVSQNPRHKITKRGQNVTFRCDPISEHNRLYWYRQTLGQGPEFLTYFQNEAQLEKSRLLSDRFSAERPKGSFSTLEIQRTEQGDSAMYLCASSLDTGNYGYTFGSGTRLTVV.